Listed below are T cell receptor beta chains from one sample, sequenced in a study of cytotoxic CD8 clonotypes in ibrutinib-treated CLL. The repertoire was sequenced with immunoSEQ multiplex PCR; TCRdb's copy has only in-frame clones and lacks some. The sample gives hundreds of thousands of clones, more than 75% of which show up once; about an eighth is in the top ten. The starting material was PBMCs, obtained after 12 months of ibrutinib treatment. The receptors come from a human donor with chronic lymphocytic leukemia. Both conserved end residues are part of each CDR3. Fields, in order: CDR3 DNA, CDR3 protein, J gene, D gene, V gene. A D gene is named only where the DNA matches it firmly.

cdr3_nt: TGTGCCAGCTCACCACCGGATCTGGTTAATGAAAAACTGTTTTTT; cdr3_aa: CASSPPDLVNEKLFF; j_call: TRBJ1-4; d_call: -; v_call: TRBV18
cdr3_nt: TGTGCCAGCAGTCCACATGGGTGGGGAGGCAATCAGCCCCAGCATTTT; cdr3_aa: CASSPHGWGGNQPQHF; j_call: TRBJ1-5; d_call: -; v_call: TRBV28
cdr3_nt: TGTGCCAGTAGTCCCGCGGCACCTAACTATGGCTACACCTTC; cdr3_aa: CASSPAAPNYGYTF; j_call: TRBJ1-2; d_call: -; v_call: TRBV19
cdr3_nt: TGTGCCACCCAGACAGGGGACACTGAAGCTTTCTTT; cdr3_aa: CATQTGDTEAFF; j_call: TRBJ1-1; d_call: TRBD1; v_call: TRBV10-3
cdr3_nt: TGTGCCAGCTCACCGTCCCGGGACCTGAACACTGAAGCTTTCTTT; cdr3_aa: CASSPSRDLNTEAFF; j_call: TRBJ1-1; d_call: -; v_call: TRBV18
cdr3_nt: TGTGCCAGCAGCCAAAATTACTTGGACAGACAGAACACTGAAGCTTTCTTT; cdr3_aa: CASSQNYLDRQNTEAFF; j_call: TRBJ1-1; d_call: -; v_call: TRBV7-9
cdr3_nt: TGTGCCAGCAGTCAAACCCCCCTTAGCGGGGGTCCCCAAGAGACCCAGTACTTC; cdr3_aa: CASSQTPLSGGPQETQYF; j_call: TRBJ2-5; d_call: TRBD2; v_call: TRBV25-1
cdr3_nt: TGTGCCAGCAGCTCCGGGGGACTATTCTACGAGCAGTACTTC; cdr3_aa: CASSSGGLFYEQYF; j_call: TRBJ2-7; d_call: TRBD2; v_call: TRBV11-2
cdr3_nt: TGTGCCAGCAGCTTAGCGCTAAGGGATGAGCAGTTCTTC; cdr3_aa: CASSLALRDEQFF; j_call: TRBJ2-1; d_call: -; v_call: TRBV7-9
cdr3_nt: TGTGCCAGCAGCAGCCTGGGACAGGGACAAGAGACCCAGTACTTC; cdr3_aa: CASSSLGQGQETQYF; j_call: TRBJ2-5; d_call: TRBD1; v_call: TRBV5-6
cdr3_nt: TGTGCCAGCAGTTACTCTGGACAGATGAATCAGCCCCAGCATTTT; cdr3_aa: CASSYSGQMNQPQHF; j_call: TRBJ1-5; d_call: -; v_call: TRBV6-5
cdr3_nt: TGTGCCAGCAGGGGCTCTCTCGTTGAAGCTTTCTTT; cdr3_aa: CASRGSLVEAFF; j_call: TRBJ1-1; d_call: -; v_call: TRBV2
cdr3_nt: TGCGCCAGCAGCTCAAGGGGGGGCGTCCCACCTACCAACACCGGGGAGCTGTTTTTT; cdr3_aa: CASSSRGGVPPTNTGELFF; j_call: TRBJ2-2; d_call: -; v_call: TRBV5-1
cdr3_nt: TGTGCCAGCTCATCCTTACAAACCGTCACCTACGAGCAGTACTTC; cdr3_aa: CASSSLQTVTYEQYF; j_call: TRBJ2-7; d_call: -; v_call: TRBV18
cdr3_nt: TGTGCCAGCAGTTCATTCCAAACACCGGGACAGCGAACCGGGGAGCTGTTTTTT; cdr3_aa: CASSSFQTPGQRTGELFF; j_call: TRBJ2-2; d_call: TRBD1; v_call: TRBV28
cdr3_nt: TGTGCCAGCAGCGAGGGGGGACTAGCAGGTGAGCAGTTCTTC; cdr3_aa: CASSEGGLAGEQFF; j_call: TRBJ2-1; d_call: TRBD2; v_call: TRBV7-3